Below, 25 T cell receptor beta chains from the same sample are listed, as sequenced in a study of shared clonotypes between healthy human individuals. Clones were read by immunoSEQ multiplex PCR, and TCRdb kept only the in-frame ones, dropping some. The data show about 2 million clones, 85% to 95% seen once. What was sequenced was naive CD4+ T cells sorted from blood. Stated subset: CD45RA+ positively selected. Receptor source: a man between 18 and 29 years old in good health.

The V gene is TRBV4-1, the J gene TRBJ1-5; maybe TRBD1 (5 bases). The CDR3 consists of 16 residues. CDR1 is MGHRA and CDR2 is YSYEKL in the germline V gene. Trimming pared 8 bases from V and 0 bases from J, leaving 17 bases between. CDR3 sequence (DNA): TGCGCCAGCGTACGCCCGACAGACCGTAGCAATCAGCCCCAGCATTTT. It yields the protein CASVRPTDRSNQPQHF.

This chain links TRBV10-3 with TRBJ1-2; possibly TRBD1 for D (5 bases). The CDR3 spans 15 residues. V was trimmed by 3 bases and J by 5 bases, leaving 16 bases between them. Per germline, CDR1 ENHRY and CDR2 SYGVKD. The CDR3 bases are TGTGCCATCAGTGACCTTTCCGGGGCGGTGTATGGCTACACCTTC. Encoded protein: CAISDLSGAVYGYTF.

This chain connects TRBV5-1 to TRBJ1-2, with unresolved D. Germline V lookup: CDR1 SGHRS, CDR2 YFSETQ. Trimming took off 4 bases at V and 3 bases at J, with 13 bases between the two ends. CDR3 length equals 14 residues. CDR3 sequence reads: CASSVGLFDYGYTF. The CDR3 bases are TGCGCCAGCAGCGTTGGTCTTTTCGACTATGGCTACACCTTC.

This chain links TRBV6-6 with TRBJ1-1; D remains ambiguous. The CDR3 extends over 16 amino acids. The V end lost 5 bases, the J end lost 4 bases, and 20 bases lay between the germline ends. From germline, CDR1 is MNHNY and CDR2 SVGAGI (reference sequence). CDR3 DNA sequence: TGTGCCAGCAGTCCCTCCAAAATAGGGCGCGCCACTGAAGCTTTCTTT. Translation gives CASSPSKIGRATEAFF.

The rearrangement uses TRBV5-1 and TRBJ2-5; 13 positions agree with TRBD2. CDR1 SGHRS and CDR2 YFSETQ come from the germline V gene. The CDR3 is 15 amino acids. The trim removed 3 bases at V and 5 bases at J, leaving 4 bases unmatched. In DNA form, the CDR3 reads TGCGCCAGCAGCTCTTCGACTAGCGGGAGGGAGACCCAGTACTTC. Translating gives CASSSSTSGRETQYF. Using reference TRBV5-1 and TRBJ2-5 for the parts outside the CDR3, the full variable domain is KAGVTQTPRYLIKTRGQQVTLSCSPISGHRSVSWYQQTPGQGLQFLFEYFSETQRNKGNFPGRFSGRQFSNSRSEMNVSTLELGDSALYLCASSSSTSGRETQYFGPGTRLLVL.

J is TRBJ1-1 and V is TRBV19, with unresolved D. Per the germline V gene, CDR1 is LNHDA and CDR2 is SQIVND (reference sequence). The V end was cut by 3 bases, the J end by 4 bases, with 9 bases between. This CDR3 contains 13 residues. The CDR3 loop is CASSIQVSTEAFF. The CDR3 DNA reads TGTGCCAGTAGTATCCAGGTGAGCACTGAAGCTTTCTTT.

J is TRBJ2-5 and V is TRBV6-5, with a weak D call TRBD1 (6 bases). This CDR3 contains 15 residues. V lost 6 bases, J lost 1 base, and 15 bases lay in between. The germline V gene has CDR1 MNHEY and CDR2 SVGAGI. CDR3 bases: TGTGCCAGCAGCCCACAGGGAAGGGTCCAAGAGACCCAGTACTTC. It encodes CASSPQGRVQETQYF.

The CDR3 bases are TGTGCCATCAGCCTAGGGGGCCGCACCGGGGAGCTGTTTTTT. Translated: CAISLGGRTGELFF. V gene TRBV10-3 combines with J gene TRBJ2-2; 7 nucleotides line up with TRBD1. Germline V CDR1 and CDR2: ENHRY, SYGVKD. This CDR3 spans 14 amino acids. With V trimmed by 6 bases and J by 4 bases, 5 bases remained unmatched.

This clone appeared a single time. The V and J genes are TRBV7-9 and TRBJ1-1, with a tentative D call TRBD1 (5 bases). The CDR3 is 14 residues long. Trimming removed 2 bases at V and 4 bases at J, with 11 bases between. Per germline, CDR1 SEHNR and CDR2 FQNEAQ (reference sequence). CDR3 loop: CASSLIATGTEAFF. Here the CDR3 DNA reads TGTGCCAGCAGCTTAATTGCTACAGGCACTGAAGCTTTCTTT. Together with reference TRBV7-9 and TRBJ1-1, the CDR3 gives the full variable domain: DTGVSQNPRHKITKRGQNVTFRCDPISEHNRLYWYRQTLGQGPEFLTYFQNEAQLEKSRLLSDRFSAERPKGSFSTLEIQRTEQGDSAMYLCASSLIATGTEAFFGQGTRLTVV.

The CDR3 bases are TGCGCCAGCAGCCCTACTCGGGACAGAAGGTTGAACACTGAAGCTTTCTTT. It yields the protein CASSPTRDRRLNTEAFF. This chain uses TRBV4-1 with TRBJ1-1; TRBD1 matches at 7 bases. The CDR3 covers 17 residues. In germline, CDR1 is MGHRA, CDR2 YSYEKL. J gave up 0 bases and V 4 bases, and 11 bases lay outside the gene matches.

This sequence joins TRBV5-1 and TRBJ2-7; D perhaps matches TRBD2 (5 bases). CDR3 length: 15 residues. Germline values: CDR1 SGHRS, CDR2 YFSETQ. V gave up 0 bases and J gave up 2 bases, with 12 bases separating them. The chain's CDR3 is CASSLEASLTYEQYF. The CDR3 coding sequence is TGCGCCAGCAGCTTGGAAGCTAGCCTCACCTACGAGCAGTACTTC.

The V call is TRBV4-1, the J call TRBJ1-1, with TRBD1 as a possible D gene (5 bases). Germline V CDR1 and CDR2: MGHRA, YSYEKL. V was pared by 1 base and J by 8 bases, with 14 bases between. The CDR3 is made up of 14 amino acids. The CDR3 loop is CASSQGGGRGEAFF. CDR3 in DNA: TGCGCCAGCAGCCAAGGTGGAGGGCGGGGCGAAGCTTTCTTT.

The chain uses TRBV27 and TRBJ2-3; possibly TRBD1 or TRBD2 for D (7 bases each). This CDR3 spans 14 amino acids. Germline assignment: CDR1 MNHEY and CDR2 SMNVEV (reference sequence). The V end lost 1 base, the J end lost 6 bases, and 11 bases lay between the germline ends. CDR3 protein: CASSLYQGGDTQYF. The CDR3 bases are TGTGCCAGCAGTTTATACCAGGGGGGGGATACGCAGTATTTT.

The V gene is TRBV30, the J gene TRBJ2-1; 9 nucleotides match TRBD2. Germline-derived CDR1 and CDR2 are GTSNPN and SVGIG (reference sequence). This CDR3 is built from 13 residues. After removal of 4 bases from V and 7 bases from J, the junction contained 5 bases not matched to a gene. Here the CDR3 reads CAWTASGVNEQFF. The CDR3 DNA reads TGTGCCTGGACGGCTAGCGGGGTAAATGAGCAGTTCTTC.

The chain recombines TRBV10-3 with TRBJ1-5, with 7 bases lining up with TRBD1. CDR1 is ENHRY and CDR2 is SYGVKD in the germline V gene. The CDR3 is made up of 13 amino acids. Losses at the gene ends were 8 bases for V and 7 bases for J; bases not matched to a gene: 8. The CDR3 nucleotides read TGTGCCATCGCAGACAGGGAGTCGCAGCCCCAGCATTTT. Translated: CAIADRESQPQHF.

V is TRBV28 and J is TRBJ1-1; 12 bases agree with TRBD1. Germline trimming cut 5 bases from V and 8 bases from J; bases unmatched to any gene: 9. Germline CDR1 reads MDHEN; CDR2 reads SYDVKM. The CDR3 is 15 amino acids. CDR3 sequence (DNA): TGTGCCAGCAGTGTACCCGGGACAGGGGGCACGGAAGCTTTCTTT. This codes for CASSVPGTGGTEAFF.

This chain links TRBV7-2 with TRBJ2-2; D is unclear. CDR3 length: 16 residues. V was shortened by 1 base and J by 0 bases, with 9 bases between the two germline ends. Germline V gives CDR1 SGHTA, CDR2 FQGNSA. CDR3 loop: CASSLVGGANTGELFF. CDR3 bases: TGTGCCAGCAGCTTAGTGGGCGGAGCGAACACCGGGGAGCTGTTTTTT.

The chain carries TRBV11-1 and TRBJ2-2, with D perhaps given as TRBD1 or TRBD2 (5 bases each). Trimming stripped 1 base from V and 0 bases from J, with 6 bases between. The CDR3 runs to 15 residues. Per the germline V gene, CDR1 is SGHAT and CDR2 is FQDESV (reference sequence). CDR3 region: CASSLGGANTGELFF. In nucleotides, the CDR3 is TGTGCCAGCAGCTTAGGAGGGGCGAACACCGGGGAGCTGTTTTTT.

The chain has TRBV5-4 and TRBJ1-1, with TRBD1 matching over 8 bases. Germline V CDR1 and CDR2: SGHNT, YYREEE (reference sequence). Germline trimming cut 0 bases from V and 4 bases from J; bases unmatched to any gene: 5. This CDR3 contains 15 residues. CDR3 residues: CASSLAGGFLTEAFF. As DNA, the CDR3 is TGTGCCAGCAGCTTGGCAGGGGGCTTCCTCACTGAAGCTTTCTTT.

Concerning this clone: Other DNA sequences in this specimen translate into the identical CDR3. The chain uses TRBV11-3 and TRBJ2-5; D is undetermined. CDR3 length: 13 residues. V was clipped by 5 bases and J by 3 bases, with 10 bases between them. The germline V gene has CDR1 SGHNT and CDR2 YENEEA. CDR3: CASSPGPKETQYF. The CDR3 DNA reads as TGTGCCAGCAGCCCCGGGCCCAAAGAGACCCAGTACTTC.

CDR3 coding DNA: TGCAGCGGCGTTACTGGTTCTAGCCCGGAGACCCAGTACTTC. Translating it yields CSGVTGSSPETQYF. The chain employs TRBV29-1 and TRBJ2-5; D is perhaps TRBD2 (5 bases). V was clipped by 7 bases and J by 5 bases, with 20 bases between them. The CDR3 sequence is 14 residues long. Germline lookup yields CDR1 SQVTM and CDR2 ANQGSEA.

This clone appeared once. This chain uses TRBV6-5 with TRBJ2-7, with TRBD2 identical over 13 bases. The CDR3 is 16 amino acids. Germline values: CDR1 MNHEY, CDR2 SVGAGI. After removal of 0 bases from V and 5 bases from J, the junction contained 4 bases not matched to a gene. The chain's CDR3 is CASSYSGLAGVNEQYF. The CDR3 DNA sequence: TGTGCCAGCAGTTACTCCGGACTAGCGGGAGTGAACGAGCAGTACTTC.

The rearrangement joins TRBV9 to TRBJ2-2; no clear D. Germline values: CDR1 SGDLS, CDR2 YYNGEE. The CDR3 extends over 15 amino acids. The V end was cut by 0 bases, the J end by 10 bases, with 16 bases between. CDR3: CASSVAGSGWQELFF. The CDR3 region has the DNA TGTGCCAGCAGCGTAGCTGGGTCAGGTTGGCAGGAGCTGTTTTTT. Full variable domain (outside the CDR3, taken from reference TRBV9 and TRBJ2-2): DSGVTQTPKHLITATGQRVTLRCSPRSGDLSVYWYQQSLDQGLQFLIQYYNGEERAKGNILERFSAQQFPDLHSELNLSSLELGDSALYFCASSVAGSGWQELFFGEGSRLTVL.

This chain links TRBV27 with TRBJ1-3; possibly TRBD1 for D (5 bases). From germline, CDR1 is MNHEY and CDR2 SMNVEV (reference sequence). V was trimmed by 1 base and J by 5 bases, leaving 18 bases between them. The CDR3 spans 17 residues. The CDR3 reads CASSLLGPGGERNTIYF. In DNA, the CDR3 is TGTGCCAGCAGTTTATTGGGGCCCGGAGGGGAAAGAAACACCATATATTTT.

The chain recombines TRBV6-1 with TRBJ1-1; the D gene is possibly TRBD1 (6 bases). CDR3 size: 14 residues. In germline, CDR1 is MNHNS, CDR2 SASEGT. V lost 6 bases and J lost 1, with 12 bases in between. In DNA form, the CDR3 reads TGTGCCAGCAGAGAGGTGACAGGGAACACTGAAGCTTTCTTT. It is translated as CASREVTGNTEAFF.